The TCR beta chain under discussion was sequenced for a study of identical twins. This CDR3 is built from 12 residues. CDR1 is SGDLS, CDR2 YYNGEE, per germline. Findings of the study overall: For monozygotic twins, models underestimated out-of-frame TCR alpha sharing.

MiXCR was run by TCRdb on the 5' RACE reads, yielding one entry per CDR3 protein. This sample yields 500,000 to 600,000 distinct CDR3 sequences, of which roughly a fifth are seen a single time; around 1% belongs to the top ten. As for this clonotype: Its specificity is not known. Germline and junction disagree at one end, which may indicate a read error.

The same data also contributed to another study, on T cells expressing NK-cell markers. That publication notes: Several of the experiments relied on an anti-gamma-delta TCR antibody so that only alpha-beta TCR T cells were sorted. NKG2C+ dominant clonotypes from roughly 6 donors made up about 1.0-8% of CD8+ T cells.

This TCR came from a woman aged 18-29 years in good health. The chain has TRBV9 and TRBJ2-1; D assignment may be TRBD1 or TRBD2 (5 bases each). Sequenced sample: CD4+ T cells sorted from blood. CDR3 amino acids: CACSSPGTEQFF. The CDR3 DNA sequence: TGTGCCTGCAGCTCCCCGGGGACGGAGCAGTTCTTC.